This T cell receptor (beta chain) was captured in a study of CXCR3-negative and CXCR3-positive naive CD8 T cells. Notes on the study in general: Memory cells showed distinct TRBV-TRBJ patterns, while the two naive subsets matched. Comparison of naive cells showed more hydrophobic TRB CDR3s in CXCR3-positive than in CXCR3-negative naive cells.

Carrying UMI labels, the TRB cDNA libraries were prepared through 5' RACE. TCRdb reprocessed the 5' RACE reads; each CDR3 protein has one entry and no DNA is given. Recorded for this sample: about 130,000 distinct CDR3 sequences. This CDR3 region has 16 residues. In germline, CDR1 is LNHDA, CDR2 SQIVND (reference sequence). Comment on this clonotype: Its specificity is unknown.

What was sequenced was naive CXCR3- CD8+ T cells from blood. As for subset: CD45RO-CCR7+CD27+CD95- naive CD8+ T cells lacking CXCR3 (TNR3-). This TCR was recovered from a human donor in good health. Some clones in this sample may be carry-over from other donors' samples. The V gene is TRBV19, the J gene TRBJ2-3; TCRdb's D call of TRBD2 is untestable without DNA. Here the CDR3 reads CASSILAGVGTDTQYF.